The 12 T cell receptor beta chains listed next were all sequenced from one sample in a study of T-cell memory formation after mild COVID-19. In TCRdb, the 5' RACE reads were re-called with MiXCR into one record per CDR3 protein. The sample consists of roughly 280,000 distinct CDR3 sequences, around 15% of them appearing once. Input material: PBMCs or a T cell subset sorted from them (not recorded which). These receptors were collected from a young man who had mild COVID-19 (a few samples of this study predate the infection). Cell type and time point are not known.

The chain uses TRBV7-2 and TRBJ1-5; TRBD1 might be the D (5 bases). From germline, CDR1 is SGHTA and CDR2 FQGNSA. The CDR3 consists of 15 residues. The V gene lost 5 bases and the J gene lost 1 base, with 12 bases spanning the gap. In DNA form, the CDR3 reads TGTGCCAGCAGCCCTATCCGGGGGAGCAATCAGCCCCAGCATTTT. Protein sequence: CASSPIRGSNQPQHF.

The rearrangement links TRBV12-3 or TRBV12-4 to TRBJ2-7; 11 positions match TRBD1. The CDR3 is 14 amino acids. V lost 4 bases and J lost 5; bases outside the gene matches: 4. The chain's CDR3 is CASSWTGGDDEQYF. As DNA, the CDR3 is TGTGCCAGCAGTTGGACAGGGGGCGACGACGAGCAGTACTTC.

This clonotype occurred a few times. The rearrangement uses TRBV20-1 and TRBJ2-3, with no clear D. The CDR3 runs 11 residues. Trimming took 3 bases from V and 2 from J, leaving 3 bases between them. Germline CDR1 is DFQATT and CDR2 is SNEGSKA (reference sequence). CDR3 nucleotides: TGCAGTGCTAGCTTCACAGATACGCAGTATTTT. It is translated as CSASFTDTQYF.

V is TRBV11-3 and J is TRBJ1-2; unclear D gene. Trimming left V 5 bases short and J 8 bases short, with 21 bases between. Germline V lookup: CDR1 SGHNT, CDR2 YENEEA. The CDR3 has 15 amino acids. In DNA form, the CDR3 reads TGTGCCAGCAGCCCCCCTTTGGAGGCAGGCCGGGGCTACACCTTC. Encoded protein: CASSPPLEAGRGYTF.

The sample holds a few counts of this clonotype. The chain employs TRBV12-3 or TRBV12-4 and TRBJ2-1; TRBD1 is a possible D gene (7 bases). Between the trimmed V and J ends, which lost 6 bases and 10 bases, there was a span of 19 bases. The CDR3 has 14 amino acids. The CDR3 nucleotides are TGTGCCAGCAGGCCGATATTACCAGGGGGGGAGCAGTTCTTC. Residues: CASRPILPGGEQFF.

V usage is TRBV20-1 and J usage is TRBJ2-1; 8 bases match TRBD2. The CDR3 extends over 13 amino acids. Unmatched junction bases numbered 7, after V lost 3 bases and J lost 9 bases. The germline CDR1 and CDR2 sequences are DFQATT and SNEGSKA (reference sequence). The CDR3 region has the DNA TGCAGTGCTAGTCGGGGACTAGTGGGTGAGCAGTTCTTC. It codes for CSASRGLVGEQFF.

The sample holds a few counts of this clonotype. This chain uses TRBV9 with TRBJ2-1; D unclear. CDR3 size: 13 residues. CDR1 and CDR2 from the germline V gene are SGDLS and YYNGEE. The V gene lost 2 bases and the J gene lost 5 bases, with 8 bases spanning the gap. This chain's CDR3 is CASSVQSNNEQFF. CDR3 sequence (DNA): TGTGCCAGCAGCGTTCAATCCAACAATGAGCAGTTCTTC.

This clonotype has more than one count but fewer than ten. This chain links TRBV4-1 with TRBJ2-1; D ambiguous. The CDR3 consists of 11 residues. The germline V gene has CDR1 MGHRA and CDR2 YSYEKL. The ends were cut back, 4 bases at V and 12 bases at J, with 10 bases in the middle. The CDR3 DNA sequence: TGCGCCAGCAGCCTGGGTGGGGTGCAGTTCTTC. It specifies CASSLGGVQFF.

CDR3 bases: TGCGCCAGCAGCCCCCCCCGATCCTACAATGAGCAGTTCTTC. It translates to CASSPPRSYNEQFF. The chain employs TRBV5-1 and TRBJ2-1; D gene ambiguous. Trimming left V 4 bases short and J 1 base short, with 9 bases between. The germline gives CDR1 SGHRS, CDR2 YFSETQ. This CDR3 has 14 amino acids.

The chain uses TRBV20-1 and TRBJ1-2, with 7 bases identical to TRBD1. The V gene's germline CDR1 is DFQATT and CDR2 SNEGSKA (reference sequence). This CDR3 has 15 residues. J lost 6 bases, V lost 6 bases, and 16 bases had no gene match. The CDR3 DNA follows: TGCAGTGCACTGGGACAGAACACCTTAACGGATGGCTACACCTTC. Amino acid sequence: CSALGQNTLTDGYTF.

The chain couples TRBV27 to TRBJ1-6; D call uncertain. Trimming left V 7 bases short and J 0 bases short, with 7 bases between. Germline values: CDR1 MNHEY, CDR2 SMNVEV (reference sequence). The CDR3 extends over 14 amino acids. The DNA for the CDR3 is TGTGCCAGCACCTCGGGCTCCTATAATTCACCCCTCCACTTT. Translating it yields CASTSGSYNSPLHF.

This clonotype has just a few counts. The junction and the germline gene differ at one end; a read error may be behind it. This chain links TRBV7-9 with TRBJ1-2; no definite D call. There are 8 residues in the CDR3. Per the germline V gene, CDR1 is SEHNR and CDR2 is FQNEAQ (reference sequence). The CDR3 coding sequence is TGTGCCAGCAGCTCGGAGGTCTTC. Translation: CASSSEVF.